The 14 T cell receptor beta chains below were found in one sample sequenced in a study of beta chain features in type 1 diabetes (dated by TCRdb to 2016 to 2018). The library was produced with the immunoSEQ multiplex PCR assay. The entire amount of isolated RNA was reverse transcribed using the High Capacity cDNA Reverse Transcription Kit, so the sequenced TCRB transcripts were expressed ones. The immuneACCESS repertoire file appears here via TCRdb, limited to in-frame rearrangements. These files lack a portion of the clones; in checked studies, under half of the deficit traces to unresolved V genes, and the cause of the others is not known. For this sample the table gives hundreds of thousands of clones, of which around 15% were detected only once. The ten largest make up 0.09% to 0.095% of the sample. Sequenced sample: naive CD4+ T cells from blood. This sample's cell subset or site label indicates: true naive CD4+ T cells. These receptors originate from a man aged 18 to 29 in good health.

This chain joins TRBV19 and TRBJ1-2, with D possibly being TRBD1 (6 bases). Germline V lookup: CDR1 LNHDA, CDR2 SQIVND (reference sequence). The length of the CDR3 is 13 residues. Trimming removed 6 bases from V and 8 bases from J, with 16 bases in between. The CDR3 loop is CASRVQQGNGYTF. CDR3 coding DNA: TGTGCCAGTAGGGTCCAACAGGGTAACGGCTACACCTTC.

This clone was detected only a few times. The V call is TRBV29-1, the J call TRBJ1-2; 8 bases align to TRBD1. The CDR3 length is 13 residues. Per germline, CDR1 SQVTM and CDR2 ANQGSEA. The V gene end was trimmed by 7 bases and the J gene end by 1 base; junction bases not matched to a gene: 5. In DNA, the CDR3 is TGCAGCGCCGGACAGGGAAGTAACTATGGCTACACCTTC. Residues: CSAGQGSNYGYTF. The variable domain in full, completed from reference TRBV29-1 and TRBJ1-2, reads SAVISQKPSRDICQRGTSLTIQCQVDSQVTMMFWYRQQPGQSLTLIATANQGSEATYESGFVIDKFPISRPNLTFSTLTVSNMSPEDSSIYLCSAGQGSNYGYTFGSGTRLTVV.

The DNA for the CDR3 is TGTGCCAGCAGTGAAGGTTATGGCGGAGACAACACAGATACGCAGTATTTT. Translated, it gives CASSEGYGGDNTDTQYF. This rearrangement joins TRBV6-1 to TRBJ2-3; D unclear. Germline CDR1 MNHNS, CDR2 SASEGT. V was pared by 1 base and J by 2 bases, with 16 bases between. The CDR3 length is 17 residues.

J is TRBJ1-2 and V is TRBV9, with D perhaps matching TRBD1 (5 bases). This CDR3 has 12 amino acids. V lost 0 bases and J 7 bases, leaving 7 bases between the germline ends. Per the germline V gene, CDR1 is SGDLS and CDR2 is YYNGEE. The CDR3 sequence: CASSVDRTGYTF. In DNA, the CDR3 is TGTGCCAGCAGCGTAGACAGGACTGGCTACACCTTC.

The chain recombines TRBV7-2 with TRBJ2-2; D may be TRBD2 (6 bases). This CDR3 comprises 16 residues. The V end was cut by 5 bases, the J end by 5 bases, with 18 bases between. CDR1 and CDR2 (germline): SGHTA, FQGNSA. The CDR3 DNA is TGTGCCAGCAGCCTGGCGGGAACACTTCGAACCGGGGAGCTGTTTTTT. This gives the protein CASSLAGTLRTGELFF.

The sample holds a few counts of this clone. The rearrangement joins TRBV28 to TRBJ1-2; no clear D gene. This CDR3 comprises 13 residues. V lost 3 bases and J 3 bases, leaving 8 bases between the germline ends. Germline V gene lookup returns CDR1 MDHEN and CDR2 SYDVKM. The CDR3 bases are TGTGCCAGCAGTTTCCGGGCCTACTATGGCTACACCTTC. As protein: CASSFRAYYGYTF.

This clone was observed a few times. The chain combines TRBV7-2 with TRBJ1-2, with 7 bases fitting TRBD1. The germline V gene has CDR1 SGHTA and CDR2 FQGNSA. V dropped 4 bases and J dropped 8; count of bases not matched to a gene: 10. This CDR3 has 14 residues. CDR3 bases: TGTGCCAGCAGCTCCACAGACAGGGCCGGCGGCTACACCTTC. Amino acid sequence: CASSSTDRAGGYTF.

The J gene is TRBJ1-2, the V gene TRBV2, with a tentative D call TRBD1 (6 bases). CDR3 length equals 16 residues. Germline V CDR1 and CDR2: SNHLY, FYNNEI. Trimming removed 1 base from V and 8 bases from J, with 20 bases in between. CDR3 loop: CASSEETPGGGRGYTF. The CDR3 DNA reads TGTGCCAGCAGTGAAGAAACCCCTGGCGGGGGGCGAGGCTACACCTTC.

A few counts support this clone. The V gene is TRBV28, the J gene TRBJ2-5; D is uncertain. This CDR3 is built from 13 residues. V was pared by 4 bases and J by 3 bases, with 9 bases between. Per germline, CDR1 MDHEN and CDR2 SYDVKM. CDR3: CASSSSPEETQYF. The CDR3 DNA sequence: TGTGCCAGCAGTTCCAGTCCTGAAGAGACCCAGTACTTC.

Notes on this clone: The sample carries other DNA sequences with the same CDR3. The V and J genes are TRBV15 and TRBJ2-7; TRBD1 matches 8 bases. This CDR3 has 14 residues. Germline V gene lookup returns CDR1 LNHNV and CDR2 YYDKDF (reference sequence). The V segment lost 5 bases and the J segment 2 bases; nucleotides outside the gene matches: 5. CDR3 sequence (DNA): TGTGCCACCAGCCGCGGACAGGGCACCTACGAGCAGTACTTC. It codes for CATSRGQGTYEQYF.

This clone showed up many times. The gene calls are TRBV5-4 and TRBJ1-4; no definite D call. The CDR3 has 15 amino acids. The germline V gene has CDR1 SGHNT and CDR2 YYREEE (reference sequence). Trimming left V 0 bases short and J 4 bases short, with 10 bases between. The CDR3 DNA reads as TGTGCCAGCAGCTTGGAGTCAGAGGGTAATGAAAAACTGTTTTTT. Protein sequence: CASSLESEGNEKLFF.

The sample holds a few counts of this clone. The chain joins TRBV5-4 to TRBJ1-3, with TRBD1 matching over 9 bases. This CDR3 comprises 15 residues. The J segment lost 4 bases and the V segment lost 3 bases, leaving 5 bases of the junction unmatched. The germline V gene encodes CDR1 SGHNT and CDR2 YYREEE (reference sequence). The CDR3 nucleotides read TGTGCCAGCAGCTCCCGGGACAGGGCCGGAAACACCATATATTTT. This codes for CASSSRDRAGNTIYF.

This clone came up a few times. V and J are TRBV28 and TRBJ1-5; TRBD1 matches 8 bases. Trimming cost V 7 bases and J 7 bases; bases outside gene matches: 6. This CDR3 is 13 amino acids long. CDR1 is MDHEN and CDR2 is SYDVKM in the germline V gene. In DNA form, the CDR3 reads TGTGCCAGCAAATCGACAGGGGAACAGCCCCAGCATTTT. Translation gives CASKSTGEQPQHF.

This clone was observed a handful of times. The rearrangement links TRBV7-3 to TRBJ2-5, with 12 positions matching TRBD1. CDR1 is SGHTA, CDR2 FQGTGA, per germline. J was trimmed by 2 bases and V by 5 bases; bases with no gene match: 9. The length of the CDR3 is 17 residues. CDR3 DNA sequence: TGTGCCAGCAGCCCCAGGGGGGACAGGGGGCATCAAGAGACCCAGTACTTC. Translated, it gives CASSPRGDRGHQETQYF. Combining the CDR3 with reference TRBV7-3 and TRBJ2-5 gives the whole variable domain GAGVSQTPSNKVTEKGKYVELRCDPISGHTALYWYRQSLGQGPEFLIYFQGTGAADDSGLPNDRFFAVRPEGSVSTLKIQRTERGDSAVYLCASSPRGDRGHQETQYFGPGTRLLVL.